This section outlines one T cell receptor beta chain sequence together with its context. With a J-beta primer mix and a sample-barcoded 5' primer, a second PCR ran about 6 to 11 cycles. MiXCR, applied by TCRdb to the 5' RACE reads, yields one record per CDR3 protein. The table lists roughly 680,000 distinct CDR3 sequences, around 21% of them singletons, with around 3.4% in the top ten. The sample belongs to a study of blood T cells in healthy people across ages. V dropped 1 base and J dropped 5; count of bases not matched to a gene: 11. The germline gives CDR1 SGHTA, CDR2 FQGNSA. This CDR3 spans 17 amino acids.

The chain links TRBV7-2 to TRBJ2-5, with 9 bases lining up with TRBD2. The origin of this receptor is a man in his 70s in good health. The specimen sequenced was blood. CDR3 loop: CASSLVSSGAPGETQYF. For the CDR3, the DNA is TGTGCCAGCAGCTTAGTCTCTAGCGGGGCTCCCGGGGAGACCCAGTACTTC.